Below, 26 T cell receptor beta chains from the same sample are listed, as sequenced in a study of cytomegalovirus exposure and HLA in healthy donors. It was with 60 Vbeta and 13 Jbeta primers that the PCR ran. Repertoires were generated with immunoSEQ multiplex PCR, while TCRdb's copy carries only in-frame clones and drops some. The sample consists of 150,000 to 200,000 clones, about four fifths of them appearing once. Sequencing was carried out using PBMCs. The receptor set was obtained from a young woman in good health and CMV-seronegative.

The sample holds a few counts of this clone. The chain links TRBV6-4 to TRBJ2-7; 12 bases fit TRBD2. V was clipped by 5 bases and J by 6 bases; unmatched bases: 8. This CDR3 has 15 amino acids. The germline CDR1 and CDR2 sequences are MRHNA and SNTAGT. CDR3 in amino acids: CASSTSSGGVSEQYV. CDR3 in DNA: TGTGCCAGCAGTACCTCTAGCGGGGGGGTATCCGAGCAGTACGTC.

V usage is TRBV7-3 and J usage is TRBJ2-1, with a tentative D call TRBD2 (5 bases). V dropped 4 bases and J dropped 7 bases, with 20 bases sitting between them. CDR1 and CDR2 from the germline V gene are SGHTA and FQGTGA. The CDR3 contains 16 residues. CDR3 region: CASSSRRAPLGNEQFF. DNA for the CDR3: TGTGCCAGCAGCTCCCGGCGAGCCCCACTAGGAAATGAGCAGTTCTTC. Full variable domain (rest looked up from reference TRBV7-3 and TRBJ2-1): GAGVSQTPSNKVTEKGKYVELRCDPISGHTALYWYRQSLGQGPEFLIYFQGTGAADDSGLPNDRFFAVRPEGSVSTLKIQRTERGDSAVYLCASSSRRAPLGNEQFFGPGTRLTVL.

The chain combines TRBV7-8 with TRBJ2-1; TRBD2 is a possible D gene (7 bases). V lost 4 bases to trimming and J lost 8 bases, with 24 bases between them. The germline CDR1 and CDR2 sequences are SGHVS and FQNEAQ. This CDR3 is built from 17 residues. CDR3: CASSSPEYAGALDEQFF. The CDR3 DNA reads TGTGCCAGCAGCTCCCCCGAGTATGCGGGGGCCTTGGATGAGCAGTTCTTC.

V and J are TRBV6-1 and TRBJ1-5; D might be TRBD1 (5 bases). This CDR3 is 19 amino acids long. Germline V CDR1 and CDR2: MNHNS, SASEGT. V lost 1 base to trimming and J lost 0 bases, with 19 bases between them. The CDR3: CASSEGDSSWPYSNQPQHF. The DNA of the CDR3 is TGTGCCAGCAGTGAAGGGGACTCCTCTTGGCCCTATAGCAATCAGCCCCAGCATTTT.

The V gene is TRBV5-1, the J gene TRBJ2-7, with 8 nucleotides matching TRBD2. The germline V gene encodes CDR1 SGHRS and CDR2 YFSETQ. The CDR3 length is 14 residues. J lost 4 bases, V lost 0 bases, and 3 bases had no gene match. The CDR3 here is CASSLVGGDYEQYF. As DNA, the CDR3 is TGCGCCAGCAGCTTGGTCGGGGGGGATTACGAGCAGTACTTC.

The chain combines TRBV30 with TRBJ1-1; D is unclear. The V gene's germline CDR1 is GTSNPN and CDR2 SVGIG (reference sequence). The CDR3 runs 13 residues. V lost 0 bases and J lost 5, with 10 bases in between. CDR3 bases: TGTGCCTGGAGTGTACCACATAAGACTGAAGCTTTCTTT. Translated: CAWSVPHKTEAFF.

The chain couples TRBV25-1 to TRBJ2-2; 7 positions agree with TRBD1. With 4 bases clipped from V and 1 base from J, the junction kept 6 bases outside the gene matches. Germline V gene sequence: CDR1 MGHDK, CDR2 SYGVNS. The CDR3 runs to 16 residues. Here the CDR3 reads CASSARRDRNTGELFF. The CDR3 DNA sequence: TGTGCCAGCAGTGCCCGCCGGGACAGGAACACCGGGGAGCTGTTTTTT.

This chain's CDR3 is CASSLGRNIQYF. CDR3 nucleotides: TGTGCCAGCAGCTTAGGCAGAAACATTCAGTACTTC. The genes are TRBV7-9 and TRBJ2-4; no clear D gene. V was shortened by 1 base and J by 6 bases, with 4 bases between the two germline ends. The CDR3 is 12 amino acids. Per germline, CDR1 SEHNR and CDR2 FQNEAQ (reference sequence).

This chain links TRBV6-5 with TRBJ2-7, with D perhaps matching TRBD2 (6 bases). The CDR3 is 14 amino acids. V lost 0 bases and J lost 3, with 9 bases in between. Germline CDR1 reads MNHEY; CDR2 reads SVGAGI. CDR3 DNA sequence: TGTGCCAGCAGTTACTCGGGCGGGGACTACGAGCAGTACTTC. Amino acids: CASSYSGGDYEQYF.

The rearrangement uses TRBV9 and TRBJ2-1; perhaps TRBD1 as D (5 bases). Germline V gene sequence: CDR1 SGDLS, CDR2 YYNGEE. This CDR3 contains 15 residues. V lost 3 bases, J lost 0 bases, and 10 bases lay in between. CDR3: CASSATGTSYNEQFF. The CDR3 DNA reads as TGTGCCAGCAGCGCAACAGGAACCTCCTACAATGAGCAGTTCTTC.

This clone has more than one count but fewer than ten. The rearrangement joins TRBV18 to TRBJ1-1; maybe TRBD1 (5 bases). Trimming stripped 0 bases from V and 4 bases from J, with 12 bases between. In germline, CDR1 is KGHSH, CDR2 LQKENI. This CDR3 spans 15 amino acids. The CDR3 reads CASSPPSGQGTEAFF. CDR3 DNA sequence: TGTGCCAGCTCACCACCGTCAGGGCAGGGCACTGAAGCTTTCTTT.

This clone was seen more than once but under ten times. The rearrangement joins TRBV10-2 to TRBJ1-5, with a weak D call TRBD1 (5 bases). The V end lost 8 bases, the J end lost 5 bases, and 16 bases lay between the germline ends. CDR1 is WSHSY and CDR2 is SAAADI in the germline V gene. The CDR3 is 14 residues long. The CDR3 loop reads CASSPRGSYQPQHF. CDR3 nucleotide sequence: TGCGCCAGCTCTCCCCGGGGGTCTTATCAGCCCCAGCATTTT.

There are a few counts of this clone. The CDR3 coding sequence is TGCGCCAGCAGCTTGGTGGCCACGAACACTGAAGCTTTCTTT. Protein sequence: CASSLVATNTEAFF. The V gene is TRBV5-1, the J gene TRBJ1-1, with D uncertain. V was clipped by 0 bases and J by 1 base, with 7 bases between them. Germline V gene data show CDR1 as SGHRS and CDR2 as YFSETQ. This CDR3 has 14 amino acids.

J is TRBJ2-7 and V is TRBV7-9; D perhaps matches TRBD2 (5 bases). In germline, CDR1 is SEHNR, CDR2 FQNEAQ (reference sequence). V dropped 5 bases and J dropped 2 bases, with 13 bases sitting between them. The CDR3 totals 14 residues. The CDR3 region has the DNA TGTGCCAGCAGCGATAGACGGGGAGCCTACGAGCAGTACTTC. Translating gives CASSDRRGAYEQYF.

The gene calls are TRBV29-1 and TRBJ2-1; TRBD2 matches at 9 bases. Germline values: CDR1 SQVTM, CDR2 ANQGSEA. This CDR3 is built from 17 residues. V dropped 8 bases and J dropped 8; count of bases not matched to a gene: 22. The CDR3 here is CSPVGLGGGAVLDEQFF. The DNA for the CDR3 is TGCAGCCCTGTTGGCTTGGGCGGGGGGGCGGTTCTGGATGAGCAGTTCTTC.

The V gene is TRBV7-2, the J gene TRBJ1-2; the match to TRBD1 covers 7 bases. The CDR3 length is 17 residues. With V trimmed by 0 bases and J by 4 bases, 11 bases remained unmatched. Germline V CDR1 and CDR2: SGHTA, FQGNSA. CDR3 protein: CASSLASGTVDSYGYTF. The CDR3 bases are TGTGCCAGCAGCTTAGCGTCGGGGACAGTTGATTCCTATGGCTACACCTTC.

The chain combines TRBV9 with TRBJ2-7; D may be TRBD2 (5 bases). This CDR3 spans 14 amino acids. The V gene's germline CDR1 is SGDLS and CDR2 YYNGEE. The germline V and J ends were trimmed by 0 bases and 7 bases, with 14 bases remaining between them. The CDR3 bases are TGTGCCAGCAGCGTAGGAACAGACACGGGAGAGCAGTACTTC. Its protein is CASSVGTDTGEQYF.

This clone was observed once. The chain uses TRBV6-1 and TRBJ1-6; TRBD1 might be the D (5 bases). Trimming cost V 4 bases and J 6 bases, with 10 bases left between them. Germline lookup yields CDR1 MNHNS and CDR2 SASEGT. The CDR3 is 14 residues long. CDR3 loop: CASSAGLANSPLHF. The CDR3 bases are TGTGCCAGCAGTGCAGGGTTGGCTAATTCACCCCTCCACTTT.

As for this clone: A junction end diverges from the germline sequence, so it may reflect a read error. The rearrangement joins TRBV4-3 to TRBJ1-5; D unresolved. The germline CDR1 and CDR2 sequences are LGHNA and YSLEER. The CDR3 is made up of 17 amino acids. The CDR3 is CASSPHTGMARNQAQHF. The CDR3 DNA reads TGCGCCAGCAGCCCCCACACCGGGATGGCACGTAATCAGGCCCAGCATTTT.

The rearrangement joins TRBV2 to TRBJ2-5; weak D call: TRBD1 (5 bases). V gave up 6 bases and J gave up 5 bases, with 16 bases separating them. CDR1 SNHLY and CDR2 FYNNEI come from the germline V gene. This CDR3 spans 14 amino acids. CDR3 coding DNA: TGTGCCAGCAGGACCCAGGGTATGTGGGAGACCCAGTACTTC. Encoded protein: CASRTQGMWETQYF. Variable domain in full (rest from reference TRBV2 and TRBJ2-5): EPEVTQTPSHQVTQMGQEVILRCVPISNHLYFYWYRQILGQKVEFLVSFYNNEISEKSEIFDDQFSVERPDGSNFTLKIRSTKLEDSAMYFCASRTQGMWETQYFGPGTRLLVL.

This chain links TRBV7-3 with TRBJ2-7; unclear D gene. The CDR3 is 13 amino acids. V was shortened by 5 bases and J by 6 bases, with 14 bases between the two germline ends. Germline lookup yields CDR1 SGHTA and CDR2 FQGTGA. The CDR3 nucleotides read TGTGCCAGCAGCCTCACCGACGAGCGCGAGCAGTACTTC. Its translation: CASSLTDEREQYF.

The rearrangement links TRBV10-3 to TRBJ1-1; D is unclear. V was shortened by 7 bases and J by 0 bases, with 9 bases between the two germline ends. The CDR3 is 13 residues long. CDR1 and CDR2 (germline): ENHRY, SYGVKD. This CDR3 reads CAIKPGLNTEAFF. CDR3 DNA: TGTGCCATCAAACCGGGATTGAACACTGAAGCTTTCTTT.

This clone was detected only once. The CDR3 protein is CASSHLKGAPYEQYF. CDR3 nucleotides: TGTGCCAGCAGTCATTTGAAGGGGGCCCCCTACGAGCAGTACTTC. This chain joins TRBV6-1 and TRBJ2-7; 7 bases match TRBD1. The CDR3 length is 15 residues. Germline assignment: CDR1 MNHNS and CDR2 SASEGT. Losses at the gene ends were 5 bases for V and 2 bases for J; bases not matched to a gene: 9.

The table lists this clone with a count of one. This sequence joins TRBV9 and TRBJ2-5, with 11 bases lining up with TRBD2. Trimming at V came to 2 bases and at J to 5 bases, leaving 5 bases not matched to a gene. The CDR3 extends over 15 amino acids. Germline lookup yields CDR1 SGDLS and CDR2 YYNGEE. DNA for the CDR3: TGTGCCAGCAGCGTCCAGACTAGCGGGGTCGAGACCCAGTACTTC. Translation gives CASSVQTSGVETQYF.

The V call is TRBV5-1, the J call TRBJ2-2; 7 bases map to TRBD1. The CDR3 loop spans 15 amino acids. Germline-derived CDR1 and CDR2 are SGHRS and YFSETQ. V trimming: 0 bases; J trimming: 4 bases; junction bases outside the gene matches: 3. In nucleotides, the CDR3 is TGCGCCAGCAGCTTGGGGGCAGGGGGCACCGGGGAGCTGTTTTTT. This encodes CASSLGAGGTGELFF.

V gene TRBV5-1 combines with J gene TRBJ2-7, with TRBD2 as a possible D gene (5 bases). The CDR3 is 11 amino acids. Trimming took off 7 bases at V and 5 bases at J, with 10 bases between the two ends. CDR1 is SGHRS and CDR2 is YFSETQ in the germline V gene. Here the CDR3 reads CASASGNEQYF. For the CDR3, the DNA is TGCGCCAGCGCCTCCGGGAACGAGCAGTACTTC.